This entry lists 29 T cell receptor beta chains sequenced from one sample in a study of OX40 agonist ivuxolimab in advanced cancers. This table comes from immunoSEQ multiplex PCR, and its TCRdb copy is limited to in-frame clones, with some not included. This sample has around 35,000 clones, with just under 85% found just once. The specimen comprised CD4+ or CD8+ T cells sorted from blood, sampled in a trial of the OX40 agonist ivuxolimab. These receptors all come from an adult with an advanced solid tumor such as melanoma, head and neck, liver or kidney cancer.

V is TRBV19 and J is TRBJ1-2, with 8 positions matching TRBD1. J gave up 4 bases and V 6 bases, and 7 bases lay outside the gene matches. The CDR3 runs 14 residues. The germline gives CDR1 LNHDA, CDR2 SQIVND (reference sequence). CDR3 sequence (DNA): TGTGCCAGTAGAAGGGACAGGCTAATCTATGGCTACACCTTC. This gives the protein CASRRDRLIYGYTF.

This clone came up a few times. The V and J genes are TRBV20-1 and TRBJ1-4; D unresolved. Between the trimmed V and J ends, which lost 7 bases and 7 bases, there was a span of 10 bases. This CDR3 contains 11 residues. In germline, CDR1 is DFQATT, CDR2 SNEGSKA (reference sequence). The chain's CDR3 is CSVKRGEKLFF. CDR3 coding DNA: TGCAGTGTTAAGCGAGGTGAAAAACTGTTTTTT.

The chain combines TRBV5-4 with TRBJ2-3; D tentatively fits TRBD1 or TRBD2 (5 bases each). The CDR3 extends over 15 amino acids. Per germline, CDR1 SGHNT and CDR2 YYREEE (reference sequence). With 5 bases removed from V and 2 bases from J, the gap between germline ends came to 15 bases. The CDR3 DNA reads TGTGCCAGCAGTCCCCGGGACGGCTCCACAGATACGCAGTATTTT. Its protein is CASSPRDGSTDTQYF.

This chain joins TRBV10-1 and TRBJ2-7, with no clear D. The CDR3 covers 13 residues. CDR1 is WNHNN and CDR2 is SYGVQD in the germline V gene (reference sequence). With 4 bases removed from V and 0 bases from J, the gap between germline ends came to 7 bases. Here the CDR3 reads CASSVDNSYEQYF. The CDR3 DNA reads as TGCGCCAGCAGTGTAGATAACTCCTACGAGCAGTACTTC.

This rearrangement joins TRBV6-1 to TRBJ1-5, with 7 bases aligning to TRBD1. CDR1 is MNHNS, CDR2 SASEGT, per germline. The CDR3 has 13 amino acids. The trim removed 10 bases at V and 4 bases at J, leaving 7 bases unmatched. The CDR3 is CATPGGGNQPQHF. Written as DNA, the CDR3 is TGTGCCACCCCAGGGGGGGGGAATCAGCCCCAGCATTTT.

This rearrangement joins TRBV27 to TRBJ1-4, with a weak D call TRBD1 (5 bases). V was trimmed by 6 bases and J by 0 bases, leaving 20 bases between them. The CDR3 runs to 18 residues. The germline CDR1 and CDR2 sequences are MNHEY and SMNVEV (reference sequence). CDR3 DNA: TGTGCCAGCAGGCGGACACCAAGCCAAATCACAACTAATGAAAAACTGTTTTTT. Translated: CASRRTPSQITTNEKLFF.

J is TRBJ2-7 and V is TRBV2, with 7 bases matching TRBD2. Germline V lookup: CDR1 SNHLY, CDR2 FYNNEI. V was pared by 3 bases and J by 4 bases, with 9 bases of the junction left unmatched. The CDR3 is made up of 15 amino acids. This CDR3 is CASSEGGERKYEQYF. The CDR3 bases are TGTGCCAGCAGTGAGGGAGGGGAGAGAAAATACGAGCAGTACTTC.

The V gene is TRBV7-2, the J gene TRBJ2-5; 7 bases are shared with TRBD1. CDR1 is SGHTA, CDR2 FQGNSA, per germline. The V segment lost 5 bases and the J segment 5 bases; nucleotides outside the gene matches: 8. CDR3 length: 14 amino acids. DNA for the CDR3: TGTGCCAGCAGCAAGGGACAGACAGGGGAGACCCAGTACTTC. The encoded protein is CASSKGQTGETQYF.

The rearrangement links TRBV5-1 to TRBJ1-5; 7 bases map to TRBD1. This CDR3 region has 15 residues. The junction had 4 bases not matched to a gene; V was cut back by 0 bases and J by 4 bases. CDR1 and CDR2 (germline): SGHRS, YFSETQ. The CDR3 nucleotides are TGCGCCAGCAGCTTGGGAGGGACAGAAAATCAGCCCCAGCATTTT. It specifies CASSLGGTENQPQHF.

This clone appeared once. In DNA form, the CDR3 reads TGTGCCACCAGCAGAGATGGCAGCGGTCTAGCCAAAAACATTCAGTACTTC. Protein sequence: CATSRDGSGLAKNIQYF. V gene TRBV15 combines with J gene TRBJ2-4; D perhaps matches TRBD2 (5 bases). Trimming took off 0 bases at V and 0 bases at J, with 12 bases between the two ends. CDR3 length: 17 amino acids. The germline V gene has CDR1 LNHNV and CDR2 YYDKDF (reference sequence).

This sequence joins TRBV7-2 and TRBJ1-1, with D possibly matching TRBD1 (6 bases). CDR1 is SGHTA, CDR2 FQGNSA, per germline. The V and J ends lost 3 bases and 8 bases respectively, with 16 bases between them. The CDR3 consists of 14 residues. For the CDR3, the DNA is TGTGCCAGCAGCTTCAAAGGGGGTCGACAGGAAGCTTTCTTT. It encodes CASSFKGGRQEAFF.

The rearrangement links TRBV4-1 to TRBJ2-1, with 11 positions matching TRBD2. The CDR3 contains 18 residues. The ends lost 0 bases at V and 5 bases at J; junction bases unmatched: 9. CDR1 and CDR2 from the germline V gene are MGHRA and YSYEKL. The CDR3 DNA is TGCGCCAGCAGCCAAGATAGAACTAGCGGGAGAAGGGACAATGAGCAGTTCTTC. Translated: CASSQDRTSGRRDNEQFF.

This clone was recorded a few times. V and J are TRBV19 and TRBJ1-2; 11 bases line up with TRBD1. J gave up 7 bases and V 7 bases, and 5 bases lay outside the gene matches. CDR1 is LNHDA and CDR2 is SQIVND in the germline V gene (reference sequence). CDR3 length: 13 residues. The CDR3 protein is CASTKDRGLGYTF. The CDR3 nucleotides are TGTGCCAGTACTAAGGACAGGGGGCTTGGCTACACCTTC.

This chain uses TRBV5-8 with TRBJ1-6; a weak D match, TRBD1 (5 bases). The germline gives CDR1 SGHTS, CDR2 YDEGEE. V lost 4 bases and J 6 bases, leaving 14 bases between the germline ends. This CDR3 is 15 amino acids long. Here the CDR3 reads CASSQLLDSNSPLHF. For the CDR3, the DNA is TGTGCCAGCAGCCAACTCCTAGACAGTAATTCACCCCTCCACTTT.

The CDR3 loop is CASSASGAAGEGTQYF. The CDR3, as DNA: TGTGCCAGCAGCGCAAGTGGAGCAGCGGGAGAAGGGACCCAGTACTTC. The chain is built from TRBV2 and TRBJ2-5; 8 bases agree with TRBD2. J was trimmed by 7 bases and V by 6 bases; bases with no gene match: 16. Germline-derived CDR1 and CDR2 are SNHLY and FYNNEI. The CDR3 sequence is 16 residues long.

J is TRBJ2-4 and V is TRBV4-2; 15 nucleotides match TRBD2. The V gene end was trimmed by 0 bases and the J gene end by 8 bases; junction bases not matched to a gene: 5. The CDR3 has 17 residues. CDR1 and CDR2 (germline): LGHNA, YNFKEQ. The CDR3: CASSQEGTSGRIDIQYF. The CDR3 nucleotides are TGTGCCAGCAGCCAAGAGGGGACTAGCGGGAGGATTGACATTCAGTACTTC.

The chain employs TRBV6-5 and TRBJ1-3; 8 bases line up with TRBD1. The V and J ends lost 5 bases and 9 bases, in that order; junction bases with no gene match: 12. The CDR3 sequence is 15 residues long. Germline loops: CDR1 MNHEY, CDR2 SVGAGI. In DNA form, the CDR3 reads TGTGCCAGCAGTATCAGCGGGACAGGAGACCTCACCATATATTTT. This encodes CASSISGTGDLTIYF.

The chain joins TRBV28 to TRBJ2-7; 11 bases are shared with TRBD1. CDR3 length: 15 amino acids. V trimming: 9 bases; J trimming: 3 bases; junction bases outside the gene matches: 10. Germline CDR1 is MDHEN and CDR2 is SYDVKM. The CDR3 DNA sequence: TGTGCCAGTGGCCTTGGGGGACAGGGGGGCTACGAGCAGTACTTC. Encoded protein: CASGLGGQGGYEQYF.

The CDR3 loop reads CAAGRGQNSPLHF. DNA of the CDR3: TGTGCTGCGGGCAGGGGACAGAATTCACCCCTCCACTTT. The chain links TRBV11-2 to TRBJ1-6, with TRBD1 identical over 7 bases. Germline CDR1 reads SGHAT; CDR2 reads FQNNGV. The CDR3 runs to 13 residues.

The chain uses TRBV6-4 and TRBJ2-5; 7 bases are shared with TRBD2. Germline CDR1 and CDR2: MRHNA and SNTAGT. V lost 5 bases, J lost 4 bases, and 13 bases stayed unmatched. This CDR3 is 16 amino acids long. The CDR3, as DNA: TGTGCCAGCAGTCCCCGAGGGGAGAGCGGGACAGAGACCCAGTACTTC. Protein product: CASSPRGESGTETQYF.

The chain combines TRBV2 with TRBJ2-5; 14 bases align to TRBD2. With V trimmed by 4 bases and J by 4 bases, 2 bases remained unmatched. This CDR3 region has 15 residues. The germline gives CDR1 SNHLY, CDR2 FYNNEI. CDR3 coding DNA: TGTGCCAGCAGTGGAGGGACTAGCGGGGGAGAGACCCAGTACTTC. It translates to CASSGGTSGGETQYF.

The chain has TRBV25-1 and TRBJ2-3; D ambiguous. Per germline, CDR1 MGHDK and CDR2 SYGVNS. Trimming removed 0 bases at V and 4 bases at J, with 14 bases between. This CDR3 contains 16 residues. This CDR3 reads CASSEYVPLGPDTQYF. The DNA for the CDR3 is TGTGCCAGCAGTGAATATGTGCCCTTAGGGCCAGATACGCAGTATTTT.

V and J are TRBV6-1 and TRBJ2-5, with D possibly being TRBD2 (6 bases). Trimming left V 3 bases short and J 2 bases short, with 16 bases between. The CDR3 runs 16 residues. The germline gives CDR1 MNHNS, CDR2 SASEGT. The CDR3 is CASSEGLGRRQETQYF. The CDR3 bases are TGTGCCAGCAGTGAGGGACTGGGACGTAGGCAAGAGACCCAGTACTTC.

This CDR3 is CAWGTSARWDTQYF. The CDR3 coding sequence is TGTGCCTGGGGGACTAGCGCGAGATGGGATACGCAGTATTTT. The chain combines TRBV30 with TRBJ2-3, with 10 bases that match TRBD2. The CDR3 length is 14 residues. Trimming at V came to 5 bases and at J to 6 bases, leaving 8 bases not matched to a gene. Germline V gene lookup returns CDR1 GTSNPN and CDR2 SVGIG (reference sequence).

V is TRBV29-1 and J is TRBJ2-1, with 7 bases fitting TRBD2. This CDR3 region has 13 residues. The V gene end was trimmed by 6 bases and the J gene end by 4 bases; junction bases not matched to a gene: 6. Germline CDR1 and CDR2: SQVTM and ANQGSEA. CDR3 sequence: CSVLAEGYNEQFF. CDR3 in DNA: TGCAGCGTCCTAGCGGAAGGATACAATGAGCAGTTCTTC.

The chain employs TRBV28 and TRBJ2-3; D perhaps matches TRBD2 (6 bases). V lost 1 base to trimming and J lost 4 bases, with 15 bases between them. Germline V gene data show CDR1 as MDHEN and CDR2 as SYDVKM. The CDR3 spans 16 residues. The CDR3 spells CASSLYGAEGADTQYF. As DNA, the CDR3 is TGTGCCAGCAGTTTATACGGCGCGGAGGGCGCAGATACGCAGTATTTT.

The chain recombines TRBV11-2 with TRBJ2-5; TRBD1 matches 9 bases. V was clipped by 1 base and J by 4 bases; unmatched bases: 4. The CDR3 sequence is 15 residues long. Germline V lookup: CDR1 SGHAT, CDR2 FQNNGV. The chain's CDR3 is CASSLGGTGLETQYF. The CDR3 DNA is TGTGCCAGCAGCTTAGGAGGGACAGGGCTAGAGACCCAGTACTTC.

DNA of the CDR3: TGTGCCAGCAGTCCGCCCGGGGTCTCTGGAAACACCATATATTTT. Protein sequence: CASSPPGVSGNTIYF. The chain joins TRBV28 to TRBJ1-3, with unresolved D. Looked up from germline, CDR1 is MDHEN and CDR2 is SYDVKM. This CDR3 is built from 15 residues. Trimming left V 5 bases short and J 0 bases short, with 11 bases between. Full variable domain (missing parts from reference TRBV28 and TRBJ1-3): DVKVTQSSRYLVKRTGEKVFLECVQDMDHENMFWYRQDPGLGLRLIYFSYDVKMKEKGDIPEGYSVSREKKERFSLILESASTNQTSMYLCASSPPGVSGNTIYFGEGSWLTVV.

The CDR3 DNA sequence: TGTGCCAGCAATCCCAGCGGGGAAAAACTGTTTTTT. This encodes CASNPSGEKLFF. J is TRBJ1-4 and V is TRBV7-9, with unresolved D. V was cut by 7 bases and J by 8 bases, with 11 bases left in between. Germline V lookup: CDR1 SEHNR, CDR2 FQNEAQ (reference sequence). CDR3 length: 12 amino acids.